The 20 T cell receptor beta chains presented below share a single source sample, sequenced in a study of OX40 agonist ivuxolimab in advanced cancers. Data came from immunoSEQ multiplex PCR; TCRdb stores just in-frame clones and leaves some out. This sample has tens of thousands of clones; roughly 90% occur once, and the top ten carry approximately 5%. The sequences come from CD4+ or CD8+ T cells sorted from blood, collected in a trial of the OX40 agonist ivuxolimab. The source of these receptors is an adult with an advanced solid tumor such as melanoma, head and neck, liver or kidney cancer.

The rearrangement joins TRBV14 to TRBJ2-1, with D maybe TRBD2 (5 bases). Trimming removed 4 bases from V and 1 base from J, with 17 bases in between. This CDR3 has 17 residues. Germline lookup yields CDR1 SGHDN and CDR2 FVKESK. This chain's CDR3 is CASSPGGGELSYNEQFF. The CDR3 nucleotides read TGTGCCAGCAGCCCCGGCGGAGGAGAGTTATCCTACAATGAGCAGTTCTTC.

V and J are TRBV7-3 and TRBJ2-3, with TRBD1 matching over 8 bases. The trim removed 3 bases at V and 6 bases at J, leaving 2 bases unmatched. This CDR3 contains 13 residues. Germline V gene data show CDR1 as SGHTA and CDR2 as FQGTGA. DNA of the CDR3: TGTGCCAGCAGCTTGGACAGGGTGGATACGCAGTATTTT. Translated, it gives CASSLDRVDTQYF.

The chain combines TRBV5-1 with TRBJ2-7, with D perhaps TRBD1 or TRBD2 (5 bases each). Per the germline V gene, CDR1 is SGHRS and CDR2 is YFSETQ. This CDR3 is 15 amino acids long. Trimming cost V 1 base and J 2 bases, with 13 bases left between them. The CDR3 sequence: CASSLSRDHTYEQYF. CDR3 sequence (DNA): TGCGCCAGCAGCTTGAGTCGGGACCACACCTACGAGCAGTACTTC.

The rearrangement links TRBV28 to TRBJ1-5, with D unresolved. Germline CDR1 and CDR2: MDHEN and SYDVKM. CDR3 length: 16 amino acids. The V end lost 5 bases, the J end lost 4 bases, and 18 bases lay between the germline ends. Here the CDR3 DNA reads TGTGCCAGCAGTACCGGAAAAGGAAGCGTGAATCAGCCCCAGCATTTT. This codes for CASSTGKGSVNQPQHF.

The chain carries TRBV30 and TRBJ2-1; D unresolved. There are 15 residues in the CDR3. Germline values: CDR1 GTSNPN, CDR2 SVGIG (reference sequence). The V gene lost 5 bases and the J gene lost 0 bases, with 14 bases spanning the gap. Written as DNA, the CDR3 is TGTGCCTGGGGGTTACCGTTGAGCTCCTACAATGAGCAGTTCTTC. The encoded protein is CAWGLPLSSYNEQFF.

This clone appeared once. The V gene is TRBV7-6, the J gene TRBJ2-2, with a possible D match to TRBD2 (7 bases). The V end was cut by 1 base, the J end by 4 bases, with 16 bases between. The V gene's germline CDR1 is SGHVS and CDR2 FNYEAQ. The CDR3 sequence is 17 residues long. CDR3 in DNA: TGTGCCAGCAGCTTAGAGTTCGCGGGGGCGGGCACCGGGGAGCTGTTTTTT. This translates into CASSLEFAGAGTGELFF.

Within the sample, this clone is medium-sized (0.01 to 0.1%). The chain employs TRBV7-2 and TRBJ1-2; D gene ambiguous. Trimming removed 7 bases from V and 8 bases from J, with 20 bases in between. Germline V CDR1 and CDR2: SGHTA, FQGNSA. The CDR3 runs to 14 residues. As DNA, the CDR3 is TGTGCCAGCACCTCTTTGAGGAGCGTGGGCGGCTACACCTTC. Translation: CASTSLRSVGGYTF.

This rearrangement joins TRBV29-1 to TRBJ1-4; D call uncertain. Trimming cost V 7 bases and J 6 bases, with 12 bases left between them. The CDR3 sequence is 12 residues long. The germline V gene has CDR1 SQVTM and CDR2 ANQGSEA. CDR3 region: CSAQSGYEKLFF. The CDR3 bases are TGCAGCGCTCAGTCGGGGTATGAAAAACTGTTTTTT.

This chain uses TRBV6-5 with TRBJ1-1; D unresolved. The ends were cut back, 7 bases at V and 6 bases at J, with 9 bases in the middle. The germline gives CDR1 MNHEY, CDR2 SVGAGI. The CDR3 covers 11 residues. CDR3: CASKSLAEAFF. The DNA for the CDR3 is TGTGCCAGCAAATCTCTCGCTGAAGCTTTCTTT.

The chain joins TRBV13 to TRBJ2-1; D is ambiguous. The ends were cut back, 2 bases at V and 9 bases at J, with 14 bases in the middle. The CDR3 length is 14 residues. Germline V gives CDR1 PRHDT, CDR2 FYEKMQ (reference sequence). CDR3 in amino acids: CASSLSVELSEQFF. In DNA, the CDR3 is TGTGCCAGCAGCTTATCAGTGGAACTAAGTGAGCAGTTCTTC.

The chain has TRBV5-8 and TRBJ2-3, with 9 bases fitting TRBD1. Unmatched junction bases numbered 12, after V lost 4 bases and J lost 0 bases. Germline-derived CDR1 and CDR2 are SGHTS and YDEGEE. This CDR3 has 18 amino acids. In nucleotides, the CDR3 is TGTGCCAGCAGCCGCAACAGGGGGCCGGCGGGGAGCACAGATACGCAGTATTTT. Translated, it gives CASSRNRGPAGSTDTQYF.

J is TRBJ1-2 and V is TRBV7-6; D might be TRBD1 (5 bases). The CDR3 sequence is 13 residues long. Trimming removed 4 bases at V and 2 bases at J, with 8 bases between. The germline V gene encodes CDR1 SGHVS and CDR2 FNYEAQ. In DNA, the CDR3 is TGTGCCAGCAGCTCCGACAGCAACTATGGCTACACCTTC. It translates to CASSSDSNYGYTF. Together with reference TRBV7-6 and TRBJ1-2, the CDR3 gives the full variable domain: GAGVSQSPRYKVTKRGQDVALRCDPISGHVSLYWYRQALGQGPEFLTYFNYEAQQDKSGLPNDRFSAERPEGSISTLTIQRTEQRDSAMYRCASSSDSNYGYTFGSGTRLTVV.

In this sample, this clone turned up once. This CDR3 is CASSLDGGPAGELFF. The CDR3 nucleotides are TGCGCCAGCAGCTTGGATGGGGGGCCCGCCGGGGAGCTGTTTTTT. V and J are TRBV5-1 and TRBJ2-2; D might be TRBD1 or TRBD2, each matching 6 bases. Germline V gene data show CDR1 as SGHRS and CDR2 as YFSETQ. This CDR3 contains 15 residues. V was trimmed by 0 bases and J by 6 bases, leaving 12 bases between them. The full variable domain, rest sourced from reference TRBV5-1 and TRBJ2-2, is KAGVTQTPRYLIKTRGQQVTLSCSPISGHRSVSWYQQTPGQGLQFLFEYFSETQRNKGNFPGRFSGRQFSNSRSEMNVSTLELGDSALYLCASSLDGGPAGELFFGEGSRLTVL.

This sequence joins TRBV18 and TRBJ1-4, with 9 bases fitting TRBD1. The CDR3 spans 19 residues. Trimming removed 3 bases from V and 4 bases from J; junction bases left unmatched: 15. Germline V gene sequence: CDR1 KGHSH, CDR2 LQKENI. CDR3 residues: CASSPMVTGQGRVNEKLFF. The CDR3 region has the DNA TGTGCCAGCTCACCTATGGTCACCGGACAGGGGCGAGTTAATGAAAAACTGTTTTTT.

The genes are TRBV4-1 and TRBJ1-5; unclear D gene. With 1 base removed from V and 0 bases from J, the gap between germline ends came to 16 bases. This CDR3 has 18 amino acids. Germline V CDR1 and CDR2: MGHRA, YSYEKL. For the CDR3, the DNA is TGCGCCAGCAGCCAAGGAAAAGGCGGCCCTAATAGCAATCAGCCCCAGCATTTT. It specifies CASSQGKGGPNSNQPQHF.

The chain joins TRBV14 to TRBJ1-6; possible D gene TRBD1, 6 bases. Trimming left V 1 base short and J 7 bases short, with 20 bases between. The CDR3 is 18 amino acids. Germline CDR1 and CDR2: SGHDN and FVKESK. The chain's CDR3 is CASSQGVKVWGQNSPLHF. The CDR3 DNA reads TGTGCCAGCAGCCAAGGAGTAAAGGTCTGGGGGCAAAATTCACCCCTCCACTTT.

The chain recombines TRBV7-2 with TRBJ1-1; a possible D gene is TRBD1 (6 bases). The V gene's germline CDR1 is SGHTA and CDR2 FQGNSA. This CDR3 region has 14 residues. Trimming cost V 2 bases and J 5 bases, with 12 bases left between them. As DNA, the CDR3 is TGTGCCAGCAGCTTACAGGGGCGCGGGACTGAAGCTTTCTTT. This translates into CASSLQGRGTEAFF.

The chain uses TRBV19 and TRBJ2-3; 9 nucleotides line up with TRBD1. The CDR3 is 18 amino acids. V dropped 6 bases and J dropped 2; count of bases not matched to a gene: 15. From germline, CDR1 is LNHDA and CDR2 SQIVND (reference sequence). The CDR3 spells CASRGRGQGISITDTQYF. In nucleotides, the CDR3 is TGTGCCAGTAGGGGGAGGGGACAGGGTATCTCAATCACAGATACGCAGTATTTT.

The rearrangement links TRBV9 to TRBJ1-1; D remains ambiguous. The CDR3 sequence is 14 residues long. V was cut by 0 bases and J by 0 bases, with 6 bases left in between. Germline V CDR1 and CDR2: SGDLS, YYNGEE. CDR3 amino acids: CASSVEPLNTEAFF. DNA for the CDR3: TGTGCCAGCAGCGTAGAGCCTTTGAACACTGAAGCTTTCTTT.

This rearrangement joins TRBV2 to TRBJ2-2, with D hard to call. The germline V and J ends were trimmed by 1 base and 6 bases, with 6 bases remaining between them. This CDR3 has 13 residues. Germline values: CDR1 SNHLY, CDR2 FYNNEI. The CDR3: CASSEGWAGELFF. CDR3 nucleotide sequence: TGTGCCAGCAGTGAAGGTTGGGCCGGGGAGCTGTTTTTT.